A selection of T cell receptor beta chains follows, all from one sample in a study of T cells after yellow fever vaccination. TCRdb independently ran MiXCR on the 5' RACE reads; one entry per CDR3 protein. Seen here are 20,000 to 25,000 distinct CDR3 sequences, around 5.2% observed once, and the top ten hold 20%. The sequenced sample was PBMCs, either bulk or a sorted T-cell subset (CD4+, CD8+, memory, or dextramer-sorted; not recorded which), obtained about 49 days after the first yellow fever vaccination. These receptor sequences come from a man younger than 30 who received the YFV17D yellow fever vaccine. CDR3s include the opening cysteine and the closing phenylalanine or tryptophan. The D gene is left open where the match is weak. Clone size is not always given. Where it is, it says once, few, many or a class for expanded clones.

d_call,clone_size,v_call,j_call,cdr3_length,cdr3_aa,cdr3_nt
NA,few,TRBV4-3,TRBJ1-3,17,CASSLRRADSTGNTIYF,TGCGCCAGCAGTCTTAGACGGGCGGACAGCACTGGAAACACCATATATTTT
TRBD1,many,TRBV4-1,TRBJ2-2,19,CASSQDPAVGTGGTGELFF,TGCGCCAGCAGCCAAGATCCGGCCGTAGGGACAGGGGGCACCGGGGAGCTGTTTTTT
NA,many,TRBV29-1,TRBJ2-3,13,CSVVWGSTDTQYF,TGCAGCGTTGTGTGGGGTAGCACAGATACGCAGTATTTT
NA,many,TRBV20-1,TRBJ2-5,15,CSAHPRAGNQETQYF,TGCAGTGCTCATCCTCGGGCAGGAAACCAAGAGACCCAGTACTTC
NA,many,TRBV3-1,TRBJ1-1,14,CASSQGPTDTEAFF,TGTGCCAGCAGCCAAGGGCCTACAGACACTGAAGCTTTCTTT
NA,NA,TRBV20-1,TRBJ2-3,16,CCARGVGGEGLDTQYF,TGCTGTGCTAGAGGGGTCGGGGGAGAAGGTTTAGATACGCAGTATTTT
NA,many,TRBV4-1,TRBJ2-5,14,CASSHPPDRETQYF,TGCGCCAGCAGCCACCCACCCGACCGGGAGACCCAGTACTTC
TRBD2,medium-sized,TRBV5-1,TRBJ2-5,15,CASSLFFSGEETQYF,TGCGCCAGCAGCTTATTTTTTAGCGGGGAAGAGACCCAGTACTTC
TRBD1,many,TRBV3-1,TRBJ1-1,16,CASSQGGGQIKGEAFF,TGTGCCAGCAGCCAAGGCGGGGGACAGATAAAAGGGGAAGCTTTCTTT
NA,many,TRBV12-3/TRBV12-4,TRBJ1-2,14,CASSRTGEGYGYTF,TGTGCCAGCAGTCGAACAGGAGAGGGCTATGGCTACACCTTC
TRBD2,many,TRBV6-1,TRBJ2-5,17,CASRNPPGLAEQETQYF,TGTGCCAGCCGGAACCCACCGGGACTAGCGGAACAAGAGACCCAGTACTTC
NA,many,TRBV6-1,TRBJ1-4,14,CASSRTPSSEKLFF,TGTGCCAGCAGCCGAACACCCTCCAGTGAAAAACTGTTTTTT
NA,many,TRBV3-1,TRBJ2-2,12,CASSQHTGELFF,TGTGCCAGCAGCCAACACACCGGGGAGCTGTTTTTT
NA,many,TRBV4-3,TRBJ1-5,15,CASSQDAYSNQPQHF,TGCGCCAGCAGCCAAGACGCCTATAGCAATCAGCCCCAGCATTTT
NA,many,TRBV11-2,TRBJ1-1,14,CASSLGLRGTEAFF,TGTGCCAGCAGCTTAGGGCTGCGCGGCACTGAAGCTTTCTTT
TRBD1,many,TRBV3-1,TRBJ2-2,15,CASSRDRALTGELFF,TGTGCCAGCAGCCGTGACAGGGCGTTAACCGGGGAGCTGTTTTTT